The next 14 T cell receptor beta chains were all read from a single sample in a study of T cell responses to AZD1222 COVID-19 vaccine. Clones were read by immunoSEQ multiplex PCR, and TCRdb kept only the in-frame ones, dropping some. The sample has fewer than 150,000 clones, roughly 93% seen once. The source material was peripheral blood, sampled 28 days after the second AZD1222 dose. These receptors came from an adult who received the AZD1222 COVID-19 vaccine.

The genes are TRBV5-4 and TRBJ2-1; D perhaps matches TRBD2 (6 bases). Germline lookup yields CDR1 SGHNT and CDR2 YYREEE (reference sequence). The CDR3 has 13 residues. Trimming left V 1 base short and J 8 bases short, with 10 bases between. The CDR3, as DNA: TGTGCCAGCAGCTTGTACGGGGGTTATGAGCAGTTCTTC. This sequence encodes CASSLYGGYEQFF.

This chain joins TRBV7-8 and TRBJ1-1, with 9 bases fitting TRBD1. The CDR3 runs 14 residues. The J segment lost 4 bases and the V segment lost 5 bases, leaving 5 bases of the junction unmatched. Germline CDR1 reads SGHVS; CDR2 reads FQNEAQ. In nucleotides, the CDR3 is TGTGCCAGCAGCCCGGGACAGGGTCTCACTGAAGCTTTCTTT. Residues: CASSPGQGLTEAFF.

The table lists this clone with a count of one. The chain recombines TRBV6-5 with TRBJ1-1; 9 positions agree with TRBD1. CDR3 length: 14 amino acids. V lost 7 bases and J lost 4; bases outside the gene matches: 7. Germline CDR1 MNHEY, CDR2 SVGAGI. This CDR3 is CASTSDRGGTEAFF. CDR3 sequence (DNA): TGTGCCAGCACCTCGGACAGGGGAGGCACTGAAGCTTTCTTT.

In nucleotides, the CDR3 is TGTGCCAGCAGTTCCCAATTCCCGACAGGGTCCTACGAGCAGTACTTC. Translated: CASSSQFPTGSYEQYF. This chain connects TRBV27 to TRBJ2-7; TRBD1 agrees at 7 bases. Germline V lookup: CDR1 MNHEY, CDR2 SMNVEV (reference sequence). This CDR3 is built from 16 residues. V lost 4 bases to trimming and J lost 1 base; unmatched junction nucleotides: 10.

This chain connects TRBV3-1 (or the pseudogene TRBV3-2) to TRBJ2-1, with D possibly matching TRBD1 (5 bases). Trimming took 0 bases from V and 0 from J, leaving 9 bases between them. The germline V gene encodes CDR1 LGHDT and CDR2 YNNKEL (reference sequence). The CDR3 runs 16 residues. CDR3 in DNA: TGTGCCAGCAGCCAAGATCAGGGCTACTCCTACAATGAGCAGTTCTTC. This translates into CASSQDQGYSYNEQFF.

V is TRBV7-3 and J is TRBJ1-6; perhaps TRBD1 as D (6 bases). The CDR3 covers 16 residues. Trimming cost V 2 bases and J 8 bases, with 16 bases left between them. The germline gives CDR1 SGHTA, CDR2 FQGTGA. The CDR3 sequence is CASSLWGAEKYSPLHF. CDR3 coding DNA: TGTGCCAGCAGCTTATGGGGGGCTGAGAAATATTCACCCCTCCACTTT.

The genes are TRBV19 and TRBJ2-1; 12 nucleotides line up with TRBD2. The ends lost 1 base at V and 5 bases at J; junction bases unmatched: 0. The length of the CDR3 is 15 residues. Germline CDR1 is LNHDA and CDR2 is SQIVND (reference sequence). The CDR3 loop reads CASSIGTSGNNEQFF. The CDR3 DNA is TGTGCCAGTAGTATAGGGACTAGCGGGAACAATGAGCAGTTCTTC.

The chain combines TRBV15 with TRBJ1-1; D gene uncertain. V lost 3 bases to trimming and J lost 1 base, with 18 bases between them. The germline V gene encodes CDR1 LNHNV and CDR2 YYDKDF (reference sequence). This CDR3 comprises 17 residues. The CDR3 coding sequence is TGTGCCACCAGCAGGTCGGGAGGTACTTGGGGGAACACTGAAGCTTTCTTT. Translating gives CATSRSGGTWGNTEAFF.

V and J are TRBV27 and TRBJ1-1; D is unresolved. Trimming pared 3 bases from V and 3 bases from J, leaving 8 bases between. In germline, CDR1 is MNHEY, CDR2 SMNVEV (reference sequence). This CDR3 is 13 amino acids long. The CDR3 here is CASSFRADTEAFF. The CDR3 coding sequence is TGTGCCAGCAGTTTTAGGGCGGACACTGAAGCTTTCTTT.

J is TRBJ2-1 and V is TRBV7-9; D gene uncertain. CDR3 length: 16 residues. V was trimmed by 1 base and J by 0 bases, leaving 10 bases between them. From germline, CDR1 is SEHNR and CDR2 FQNEAQ (reference sequence). In DNA, the CDR3 is TGTGCCAGCAGCTTAGGTGGCGGACGCTCCTACAATGAGCAGTTCTTC. Translated, it gives CASSLGGGRSYNEQFF.

In its sample, this clone was seen a few times. The gene calls are TRBV7-9 and TRBJ2-2, with D possibly being TRBD1 (6 bases). This CDR3 is built from 16 residues. Trimming pared 2 bases from V and 5 bases from J, leaving 15 bases between. CDR1 is SEHNR, CDR2 FQNEAQ, per germline (reference sequence). The DNA for the CDR3 is TGTGCCAGCAGCTTACCTCGTGCAGGGGCAACCGGGGAGCTGTTTTTT. Its protein is CASSLPRAGATGELFF.

V gene TRBV9 combines with J gene TRBJ1-2; unclear D gene. This CDR3 contains 12 residues. Germline CDR1 reads SGDLS; CDR2 reads YYNGEE. V was clipped by 4 bases and J by 4 bases, with 8 bases between them. CDR3 sequence: CASSPYFYGYTF. In DNA, the CDR3 is TGTGCCAGCAGCCCCTATTTCTATGGCTACACCTTC.

The gene calls are TRBV6-5 and TRBJ1-1; maybe TRBD1 (6 bases). V shed 5 bases and J shed 4 bases, with 11 bases lying between them. The CDR3 is 13 residues long. The germline gives CDR1 MNHEY, CDR2 SVGAGI. This CDR3 reads CASSPQGFTEAFF. In DNA, the CDR3 is TGTGCCAGCAGTCCCCAGGGGTTCACTGAAGCTTTCTTT.

V gene TRBV18 combines with J gene TRBJ2-5; TRBD1 or TRBD2 may be the D gene (5 bases each). CDR3 size: 15 residues. Germline V lookup: CDR1 KGHSH, CDR2 LQKENI. The germline V and J ends were trimmed by 3 bases and 2 bases, with 13 bases remaining between them. The CDR3 reads CASSPRMGVQETQYF. The DNA for the CDR3 is TGTGCCAGCTCACCCCGGATGGGGGTACAAGAGACCCAGTACTTC.